The sample holds one count of the clone carrying this T cell receptor (beta chain). What it recognizes is unknown. Per germline, CDR1 KGHSH and CDR2 LQKENI. The CDR3 has 13 amino acids. Trimming took off 4 bases at V and 5 bases at J, with 11 bases between the two ends. The source of the sample is a study of STAT5B mutations in CD4+ large granular lymphocyte leukemia. Profiled with immunoSEQ multiplex PCR; TCRdb holds only in-frame clones, not every one. The sample lists tens of thousands of clones, around 81% occurring once. Study-level results: 8/27 top patient clones versus 2/35 control clones were TRBV06-family.

This rearrangement joins TRBV18 to TRBJ1-1, with D possibly matching TRBD1 (5 bases). This TCR derives from a human donor in good health. What was sequenced was CD4+ T cells from blood buffy coats. This chain's CDR3 is CASSQYEGTEAFF. As DNA, the CDR3 is TGTGCCAGCTCACAATACGAGGGGACTGAAGCTTTCTTT. Using reference TRBV18 and TRBJ1-1 for the parts outside the CDR3, the full variable domain is NAGVMQNPRHLVRRRGQEARLRCSPMKGHSHVYWYRQLPEEGLKFMVYLQKENIIDESGMPKERFSAEFPKEGPSILRIQQVVRGDSAAYFCASSQYEGTEAFFGQGTRLTVV.